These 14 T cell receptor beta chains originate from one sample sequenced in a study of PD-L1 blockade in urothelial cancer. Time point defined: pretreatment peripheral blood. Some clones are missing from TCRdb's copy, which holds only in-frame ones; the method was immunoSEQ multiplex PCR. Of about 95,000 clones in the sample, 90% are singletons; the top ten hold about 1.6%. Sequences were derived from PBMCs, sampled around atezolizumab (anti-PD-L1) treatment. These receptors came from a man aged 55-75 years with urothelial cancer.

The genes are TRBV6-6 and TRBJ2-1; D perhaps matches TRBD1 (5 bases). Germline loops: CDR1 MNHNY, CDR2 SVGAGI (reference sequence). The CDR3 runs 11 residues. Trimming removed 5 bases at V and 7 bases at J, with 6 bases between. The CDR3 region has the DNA TGTGCCAGCAGTAGGACAAATGAGCAGTTCTTC. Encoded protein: CASSRTNEQFF.

The CDR3 loop is CASSLESGQDYEQYF. The CDR3 bases are TGTGCCAGCAGCTTAGAGAGTGGACAGGACTACGAGCAGTACTTC. The J gene is TRBJ2-7, the V gene TRBV7-8, with 7 positions matching TRBD1. V was pared by 1 base and J by 3 bases, with 6 bases of the junction left unmatched. In germline, CDR1 is SGHVS, CDR2 FQNEAQ. CDR3 size: 15 residues. The full variable domain, completed using reference TRBV7-8 and TRBJ2-7, is GAGVSQSPRYKVAKRGQDVALRCDPISGHVSLFWYQQALGQGPEFLTYFQNEAQLDKSGLPSDRFFAERPEGSVSTLKIQRTQQEDSAVYLCASSLESGQDYEQYFGPGTRLTVT.

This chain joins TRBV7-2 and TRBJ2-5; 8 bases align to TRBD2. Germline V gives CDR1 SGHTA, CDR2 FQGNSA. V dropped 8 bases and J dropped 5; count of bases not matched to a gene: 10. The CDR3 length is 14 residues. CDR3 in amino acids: CASQLAGQRETQYF. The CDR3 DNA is TGTGCCAGCCAGCTAGCGGGCCAAAGGGAGACCCAGTACTTC.

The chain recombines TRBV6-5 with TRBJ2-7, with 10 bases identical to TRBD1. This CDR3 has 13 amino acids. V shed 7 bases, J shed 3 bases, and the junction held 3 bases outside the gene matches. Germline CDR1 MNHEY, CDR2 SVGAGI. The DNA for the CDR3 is TGTGCCAGCAAGGGACAGGGGAACTACGAGCAGTACTTC. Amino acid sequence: CASKGQGNYEQYF.

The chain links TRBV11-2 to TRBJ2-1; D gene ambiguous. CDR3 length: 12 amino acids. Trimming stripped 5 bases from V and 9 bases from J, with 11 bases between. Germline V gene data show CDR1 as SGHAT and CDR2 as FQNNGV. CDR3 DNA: TGTGCCAGCAGCCGTCGCACCGGTGAGCAGTTCTTC. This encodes CASSRRTGEQFF.

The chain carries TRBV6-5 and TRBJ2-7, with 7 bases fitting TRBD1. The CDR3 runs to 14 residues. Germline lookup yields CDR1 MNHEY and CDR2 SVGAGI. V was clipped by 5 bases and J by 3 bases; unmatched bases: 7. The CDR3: CASSGWDSYYEQYF. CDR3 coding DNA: TGTGCCAGCAGTGGCTGGGACAGTTACTACGAGCAGTACTTC.

CDR3 DNA: TGTGCCAGCAGTCCCCAGGACGGGGTTCGGCGGGAGCAGTACTTC. This translates into CASSPQDGVRREQYF. The gene calls are TRBV28 and TRBJ2-7, with D possibly matching TRBD2 (5 bases). Trimming removed 5 bases from V and 7 bases from J, with 21 bases in between. Germline lookup yields CDR1 MDHEN and CDR2 SYDVKM. The CDR3 totals 15 residues.

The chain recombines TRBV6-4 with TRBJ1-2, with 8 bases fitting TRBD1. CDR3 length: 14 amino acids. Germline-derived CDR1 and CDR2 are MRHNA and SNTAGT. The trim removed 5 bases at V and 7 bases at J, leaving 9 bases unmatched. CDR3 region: CASSQTGAARGYTF. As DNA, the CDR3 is TGTGCCAGCAGTCAGACAGGGGCTGCTCGTGGCTACACCTTC.

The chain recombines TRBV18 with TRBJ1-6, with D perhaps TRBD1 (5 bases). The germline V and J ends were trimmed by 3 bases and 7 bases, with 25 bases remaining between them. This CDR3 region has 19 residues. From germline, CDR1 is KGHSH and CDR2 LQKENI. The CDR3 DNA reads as TGTGCCAGCTCACCCTACTTTGGGGCCAGCGCCAGAGCAAATTCACCCCTCCACTTT. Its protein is CASSPYFGASARANSPLHF.

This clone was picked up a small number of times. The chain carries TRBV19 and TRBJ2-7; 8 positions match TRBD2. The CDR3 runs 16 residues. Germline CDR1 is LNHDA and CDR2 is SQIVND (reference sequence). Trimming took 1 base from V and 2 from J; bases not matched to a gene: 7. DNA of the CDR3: TGTGCCAGTAGTATAGGGGCCGGACTAGCACCCTACGAGCAGTACTTC. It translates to CASSIGAGLAPYEQYF.

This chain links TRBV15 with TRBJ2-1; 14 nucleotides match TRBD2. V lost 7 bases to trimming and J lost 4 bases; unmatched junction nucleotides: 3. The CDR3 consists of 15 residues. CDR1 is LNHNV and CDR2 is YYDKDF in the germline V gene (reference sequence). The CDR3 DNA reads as TGTGCCACCAAGGGACTAGCGGGGGCTTACAATGAGCAGTTCTTC. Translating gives CATKGLAGAYNEQFF.

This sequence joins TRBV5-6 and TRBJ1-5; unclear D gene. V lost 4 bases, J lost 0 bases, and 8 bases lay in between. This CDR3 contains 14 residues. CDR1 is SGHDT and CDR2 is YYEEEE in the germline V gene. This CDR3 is CASSQQHSNQPQHF. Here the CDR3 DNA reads TGTGCCAGCAGCCAACAGCATAGCAATCAGCCCCAGCATTTT.

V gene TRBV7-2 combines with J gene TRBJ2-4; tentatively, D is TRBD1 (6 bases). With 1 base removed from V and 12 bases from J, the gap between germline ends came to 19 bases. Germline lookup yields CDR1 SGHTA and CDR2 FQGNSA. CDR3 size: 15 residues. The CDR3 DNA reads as TGTGCCAGCAGCTTAGTCTCAGGGACATCCGTTAATCAGTACTTC. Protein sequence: CASSLVSGTSVNQYF.

The CDR3 here is CASSYTGGDTEAFF. The CDR3 DNA reads TGTGCCAGCAGCTATACAGGGGGTGACACTGAAGCTTTCTTT. The chain recombines TRBV7-2 with TRBJ1-1, with TRBD1 matching over 8 bases. V dropped 4 bases and J dropped 3; count of bases not matched to a gene: 4. The CDR3 totals 14 residues. The germline V gene encodes CDR1 SGHTA and CDR2 FQGNSA.